This T cell receptor beta chain was recovered during a study of blood T cell repertoires in COVID-19. Study summary: Sites in the United States, Italy and Spain provided acute and convalescent COVID-19 samples. T cells, B-cell-depleted T cells, or PBMCs provided the cDNA or gDNA that served as material.

The CDR3 is 11 amino acids. Trimming removed 8 bases from V and 1 base from J, with 3 bases in between. Germline CDR1 SGHRS, CDR2 YFSETQ. The protocol was immunoSEQ multiplex PCR, while the TCRdb copy is restricted to in-frame clones and leaves out a portion. In the table there are nearly 300,000 clones, approximately 88% of which are singletons. This TCR was recovered from a woman aged 25-40 years who had recovered from COVID-19. Sequenced input: peripheral blood. This chain links TRBV5-1 with TRBJ2-2, with D unclear. The CDR3 protein is CASKNTGELFF. The CDR3 coding sequence is TGCGCCAGTAAGAACACCGGGGAGCTGTTTTTT.